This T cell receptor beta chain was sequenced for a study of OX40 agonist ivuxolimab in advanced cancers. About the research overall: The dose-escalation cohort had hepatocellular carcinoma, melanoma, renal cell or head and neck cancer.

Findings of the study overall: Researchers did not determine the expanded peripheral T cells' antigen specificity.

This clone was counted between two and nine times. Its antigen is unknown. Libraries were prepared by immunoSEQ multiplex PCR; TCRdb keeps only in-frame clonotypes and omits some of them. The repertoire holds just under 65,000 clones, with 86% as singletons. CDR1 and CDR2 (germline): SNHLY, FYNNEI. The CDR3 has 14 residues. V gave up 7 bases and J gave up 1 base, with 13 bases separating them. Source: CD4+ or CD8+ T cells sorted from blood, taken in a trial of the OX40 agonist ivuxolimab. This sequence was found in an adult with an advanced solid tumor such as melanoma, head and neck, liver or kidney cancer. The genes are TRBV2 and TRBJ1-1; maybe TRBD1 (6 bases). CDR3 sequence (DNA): TGTGCCAGCAATAATAGGGGGGGGAACACTGAAGCTTTCTTT. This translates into CASNNRGGNTEAFF.